These 16 T cell receptor beta chains share one sample of origin, sequenced in a study of blood T cell repertoires in COVID-19. Repertoires were generated with immunoSEQ multiplex PCR, while TCRdb's copy carries only in-frame clones and drops some. The top ten clones hold 7% to 9% of a sample with about 210,000 clones, around 87% of them seen once. Material for sequencing was PBMCs or T cells enriched from blood (not recorded which). The receptors originated from a man aged 30 to 39 in a cohort exposed to, infected with or recovered from COVID-19 (not recorded which).

This clone was picked up one time. This chain links TRBV5-5 with TRBJ2-2, with TRBD1 as a possible D gene (6 bases). V lost 4 bases, J lost 2 bases, and 15 bases lay in between. The CDR3 covers 16 residues. Germline lookup yields CDR1 SGHKS and CDR2 YYEKEE (reference sequence). The CDR3: CASSPEDRPNTGELFF. CDR3 sequence (DNA): TGTGCCAGCAGCCCCGAGGACAGACCCAACACCGGGGAGCTGTTTTTT.

Written as DNA, the CDR3 is TGTGCCAGCAGCCATAGGGCCAGAGGGCTTTTTGCAACTAATGAAAAACTGTTTTTT. Translated, it gives CASSHRARGLFATNEKLFF. The chain has TRBV27 and TRBJ1-4; D call uncertain. The CDR3 extends over 19 amino acids. V gave up 6 bases and J gave up 0 bases, with 23 bases separating them. Germline assignment: CDR1 MNHEY and CDR2 SMNVEV (reference sequence).

This clone was recorded only once. V and J are TRBV5-4 and TRBJ1-1, with D perhaps TRBD1 (6 bases). Germline V gene lookup returns CDR1 SGHNT and CDR2 YYREEE (reference sequence). There are 13 residues in the CDR3. Trimming stripped 4 bases from V and 7 bases from J, with 14 bases between. DNA for the CDR3: TGTGCCAGCAGCGTCAACAGGGTCCGTGAAGCTTTCTTT. Protein product: CASSVNRVREAFF.

The sample holds one count of this clone. V usage is TRBV7-9 and J usage is TRBJ2-1, with D maybe TRBD2 (5 bases). There are 13 residues in the CDR3. The V gene lost 8 bases and the J gene lost 2 bases, with 10 bases spanning the gap. The germline CDR1 and CDR2 sequences are SEHNR and FQNEAQ (reference sequence). For the CDR3, the DNA is TGTGCCAGCTCTGGGGAGCCCTACAATGAGCAGTTCTTC. Encoded protein: CASSGEPYNEQFF.

The chain carries TRBV4-1 and TRBJ2-7, with TRBD2 identical over 8 bases. This CDR3 spans 16 amino acids. Germline CDR1 is MGHRA and CDR2 is YSYEKL. With 3 bases clipped from V and 1 base from J, the junction kept 8 bases outside the gene matches. CDR3 sequence: CASSQAPSGGSYEQYF. CDR3 coding DNA: TGCGCCAGCAGCCAGGCTCCGAGCGGGGGATCCTACGAGCAGTACTTC.

The chain combines TRBV7-2 with TRBJ2-7; no clear D gene. Germline lookup yields CDR1 SGHTA and CDR2 FQGNSA. This CDR3 is built from 11 residues. The V end lost 3 bases, the J end lost 7 bases, and 7 bases lay between the germline ends. Here the CDR3 reads CASSLHSEQYF. In nucleotides, the CDR3 is TGTGCCAGCAGCTTGCATAGTGAGCAGTACTTC.

The chain joins TRBV5-4 to TRBJ2-3, with 7 bases matching TRBD2. V shed 3 bases, J shed 2 bases, and the junction held 3 bases outside the gene matches. This CDR3 is 14 amino acids long. CDR1 and CDR2 from the germline V gene are SGHNT and YYREEE (reference sequence). CDR3 nucleotides: TGTGCCAGCAGCTGGGGGGGGGTCACAGATACGCAGTATTTT. Translation: CASSWGGVTDTQYF.

The chain uses TRBV29-1 and TRBJ2-1; TRBD2 might be the D (5 bases). The CDR3 spans 15 residues. Germline lookup yields CDR1 SQVTM and CDR2 ANQGSEA. Trimming removed 4 bases from V and 0 bases from J, with 13 bases in between. CDR3 in DNA: TGCAGCGTTGTTGGGCTGGGAGACTCCTACAATGAGCAGTTCTTC. As protein: CSVVGLGDSYNEQFF.

The V and J genes are TRBV5-1 and TRBJ2-1; D may be TRBD2 (5 bases). V lost 0 bases and J lost 6, with 7 bases in between. The germline gives CDR1 SGHRS, CDR2 YFSETQ. This CDR3 has 13 residues. CDR3 region: CASSLDLANEQFF. The CDR3 DNA sequence: TGCGCCAGCAGCTTGGACCTAGCCAATGAGCAGTTCTTC.

The V and J genes are TRBV7-2 and TRBJ2-2, with 9 bases aligning to TRBD1. Germline loops: CDR1 SGHTA, CDR2 FQGNSA. The CDR3 has 15 amino acids. With V trimmed by 3 bases and J by 6 bases, 5 bases remained unmatched. Here the CDR3 reads CASSLGDRVAGELFF. CDR3 nucleotides: TGTGCCAGCAGCTTGGGGGACAGGGTGGCCGGGGAGCTGTTTTTT.

As DNA, the CDR3 is TGTGCCAGCAGCCGAGTCTTAAATGACAGGCGGGAGACCCAGTACTTC. This sequence encodes CASSRVLNDRRETQYF. The rearrangement links TRBV5-4 to TRBJ2-5, with D possibly being TRBD1 (6 bases). Germline V CDR1 and CDR2: SGHNT, YYREEE (reference sequence). CDR3 size: 16 residues. V was clipped by 4 bases and J by 5 bases, with 21 bases between them.

A remark on this clone: The CDR3 ends on some other residue instead of the conserved phenylalanine or tryptophan, so this is likely a read error. The limits of the CDR3 on the DNA are not certain, so only TCRdb's listed CDR3 is given. J is TRBJ2-7 and V is TRBV2; the table calls TRBD2, which could not be checked here. The CDR3 has 12 amino acids, counting both end residues. Germline values: CDR1 SNHLY, CDR2 FYNNEI. The CDR3 region is CASSRTSGSVSL.

The V and J genes are TRBV7-2 and TRBJ1-6; 7 nucleotides align to TRBD1. The germline V gene encodes CDR1 SGHTA and CDR2 FQGNSA. This CDR3 has 15 amino acids. The J segment lost 9 bases and the V segment lost 1 base, leaving 6 bases of the junction unmatched. The DNA of the CDR3 is TGTGCCAGCAGCTTAGGAGGGCAGGGGGGTTCACCCCTCCACTTT. This gives the protein CASSLGGQGGSPLHF.

The gene calls are TRBV6-5 and TRBJ1-6, with a tentative D call TRBD1 (6 bases). The ends were cut back, 7 bases at V and 9 bases at J, with 16 bases in the middle. This CDR3 contains 14 residues. CDR1 is MNHEY, CDR2 SVGAGI, per germline. Here the CDR3 DNA reads TGTGCCAGCACCAACGACAGGCTTAGTTCACCCCTCCACTTT. This encodes CASTNDRLSSPLHF.

This rearrangement joins TRBV14 to TRBJ2-1, with 8 bases that match TRBD2. The trim removed 6 bases at V and 0 bases at J, leaving 22 bases unmatched. The germline V gene has CDR1 SGHDN and CDR2 FVKESK. The length of the CDR3 is 21 residues. CDR3 sequence reads: CASSRYGGGGRLKSSYNEQFF. The CDR3 region has the DNA TGTGCCAGCAGTCGTTACGGGGGGGGAGGACGATTAAAGAGCTCCTACAATGAGCAGTTCTTC.

This chain joins TRBV2 and TRBJ2-7; D may be TRBD1 (6 bases). Looked up from germline, CDR1 is SNHLY and CDR2 is FYNNEI. V was trimmed by 3 bases and J by 3 bases, leaving 18 bases between them. This CDR3 has 16 residues. In nucleotides, the CDR3 is TGTGCCAGCAGTGATGGACAGATGTCCCCCCTCTACGAGCAGTACTTC. Translation gives CASSDGQMSPLYEQYF.